This T cell receptor (beta chain) was captured in a study of shared clonotypes between healthy human individuals. This clone was picked up one time. A CD45RA-negative memory subset and a CD45RA+ naive subset were separated from the CD4+ cells. Clones were sequenced by immunoSEQ multiplex PCR, and TCRdb holds only the in-frame ones, with some missing. The data contain about 2.5 million clones, about 90% of them singletons. Germline CDR1 LNHNV, CDR2 YYDKDF (reference sequence). CDR3 length equals 15 residues. V dropped 2 bases and J dropped 4 bases, with 11 bases sitting between them. Sequencing used naive CD4+ T cells from PBMCs. Indicated subset: CD45RA+ positively selected. The origin of this receptor is a man younger than 35 in good health. Some clones in this sample may be carry-over from other donors' samples. The chain is built from TRBV15 and TRBJ1-4, with D unclear. The DNA of the CDR3 is TGTGCCACCAGCAGACAGCAAGTCGTTAATGAAAAACTGTTTTTT. It is translated as CATSRQQVVNEKLFF.